The rows below give T cell receptor beta chains drawn from one sample of a study of T cell repertoires in cytomegalovirus infection. These receptors lack a known antigen. TCRdb redid the calling of the reads with MiXCR, one entry per CDR3 protein. This sample carries a few hundred thousand distinct CDR3 sequences, around 40% of them seen once, and the ten largest clones take 48%. The sequencing here drew on cultured PBMCs, taken from culture after CMV antigen stimulation. These receptors all come from a human donor in good health (CMV status not recorded). Some clones in this sample may be carry-over from other donors' samples. Each CDR3 is given with its conserved first and last residue. D genes are given only for firm matches. Some rows mark clone size as missing; the rest say once, few, many or name a class of expanded clone.

length: 16
V: TRBV6-5
D: -
size: -
J: TRBJ2-1
DNA: TGTGCCAGCAGTTACTCGAGTGCGCCCTCCTACAATGAGCAGTTCTTC
CDR3: CASSYSSAPSYNEQFF

length: 15
V: TRBV20-1
D: -
size: few
J: TRBJ1-3
DNA: TGCAGTGCTAGAGGGCCGAGACAGTCTGGAAACACCATATATTTT
CDR3: CSARGPRQSGNTIYF

length: 11
V: TRBV12-3/TRBV12-4
D: -
size: few
J: TRBJ2-5
DNA: TGTGCCACCCTGGAGGCAGAGACCCAGTACTTC
CDR3: CATLEAETQYF

length: 13
V: TRBV4-3
D: -
size: -
J: TRBJ2-1
DNA: TGCGCCAGCAGCCAGGGGGCGGGTGGTGAGCAGTTCTTC
CDR3: CASSQGAGGEQFF

length: 12
V: TRBV12-5
D: -
size: -
J: TRBJ2-3
DNA: TGTGCTAGTGGGGTCCAGCTAGATACGCAGTATTTT
CDR3: CASGVQLDTQYF

length: 14
V: TRBV2
D: TRBD1
size: -
J: TRBJ1-2
DNA: TGTGCCAGCAGGACAGAGGGACAGGGGGGCGGCTACACCTTC
CDR3: CASRTEGQGGGYTF

length: 15
V: TRBV10-3
D: TRBD2
size: -
J: TRBJ2-7
DNA: TGTGCCATCAGTGAGGGACTAGCGGAGACCTACGAGCAGTACTTC
CDR3: CAISEGLAETYEQYF

length: 13
V: TRBV20-1
D: -
size: few
J: TRBJ2-3
DNA: TGCAGTGCTAGTACAGCGATCAGGTATACGCAGTATTTT
CDR3: CSASTAIRYTQYF

length: 14
V: TRBV7-2
D: TRBD2
size: few
J: TRBJ2-5
DNA: TGTGCCAGCAGACGCAGCGGGGGTCAAGAGACCCAGTACTTC
CDR3: CASRRSGGQETQYF

length: 18
V: TRBV7-2
D: TRBD2
size: -
J: TRBJ2-3
DNA: TGTGCCAGCAGCTTCCCTAGCGGGGGGGAATTATTCACAGATACGCAGTATTTT
CDR3: CASSFPSGGELFTDTQYF

length: 15
V: TRBV7-2
D: -
size: many
J: TRBJ1-4
DNA: TGTGCCAGCAGCTTCACAGGGAGTGGGGGTGAAAAACTGTTTTTT
CDR3: CASSFTGSGGEKLFF

length: 17
V: TRBV25-1
D: TRBD1
size: few
J: TRBJ2-6
DNA: TGTGCCAGCAGCGCCGGGACAGGGGACTCTGGGGCCAACGTCCTGACTTTC
CDR3: CASSAGTGDSGANVLTF

length: 17
V: TRBV6-2/TRBV6-3
D: -
size: -
J: TRBJ1-1
DNA: TGTGCCAGCTTCGGTGTTAACAGGGTCTCCATGAACACTGAAGCTTTCTTT
CDR3: CASFGVNRVSMNTEAFF

length: 19
V: TRBV6-2/TRBV6-3
D: TRBD2
size: once
J: TRBJ2-1
DNA: TGTGCCAGCAGTTACGGGGCTAGCGGGAGGCTCAGCTCCTACAATGAGCAGTTCTTC
CDR3: CASSYGASGRLSSYNEQFF

length: 19
V: TRBV18
D: TRBD2
size: -
J: TRBJ2-1
DNA: TGTGCCAGCTCACCACTCGAATACCCGTTAGCGGGAGGAGGTAATGAGCAGTTCTTC
CDR3: CASSPLEYPLAGGGNEQFF

length: 14
V: TRBV7-2
D: -
size: few
J: TRBJ1-2
DNA: TGTGCCAGCAGCTACCTAGGAGCTAACTATGGCTACACCTTC
CDR3: CASSYLGANYGYTF

length: 14
V: TRBV7-6
D: -
size: few
J: TRBJ2-7
DNA: TGTGCCAGCAGCTTAGCGCACAGCCCTCTGGAGCAGTACTTC
CDR3: CASSLAHSPLEQYF

length: 14
V: TRBV11-2
D: -
size: few
J: TRBJ2-2
DNA: TGTGCCAGCAGCCCGTACAGGGTCACCGGGGAGCTGTTTTTT
CDR3: CASSPYRVTGELFF

length: 14
V: TRBV29-1
D: TRBD2
size: -
J: TRBJ2-1
DNA: TGCAGCTTAAGACTAGCGGGAGTCCGGAATGAGCAGTTCTTC
CDR3: CSLRLAGVRNEQFF

length: 17
V: TRBV6-6
D: TRBD2
size: -
J: TRBJ2-2
DNA: TGTGCCAGCAGTTACTCGGGTCTAGCGGATAACACCGGGGAGCTGTTTTTT
CDR3: CASSYSGLADNTGELFF

length: 13
V: TRBV7-9
D: TRBD2
size: few
J: TRBJ2-1
DNA: TGTGCCAGCAGCTTTAGCGGGAGGGAAGAGCAGTTCTTC
CDR3: CASSFSGREEQFF

length: 17
V: TRBV27
D: TRBD1
size: -
J: TRBJ2-3
DNA: TGTGCCAGCAGTGCGACGAACAGGGGGCGCGGGTCAGATACGCAGTATTTT
CDR3: CASSATNRGRGSDTQYF

length: 14
V: TRBV7-9
D: -
size: few
J: TRBJ1-4
DNA: TGTGCCAGCAGCTCCTACAGGGTTACTGAAAAACTGTTTTTT
CDR3: CASSSYRVTEKLFF

length: 13
V: TRBV20-1
D: -
size: few
J: TRBJ2-7
DNA: TGCAGTGCCCTACGCGGGGATTCCTACGAGCAGTACTTC
CDR3: CSALRGDSYEQYF

length: 16
V: TRBV7-6
D: TRBD2
size: -
J: TRBJ2-1
DNA: TGTGCCAGCAGCTTAGCGGGGAGGGGAGGGTCCTATGAGCAGTTCTTC
CDR3: CASSLAGRGGSYEQFF

length: 16
V: TRBV19
D: TRBD1
size: -
J: TRBJ1-1
DNA: TGTGCCAGTAGTATAGTGGGCGGTGACAGGGACACTGAAGCTTTCTTT
CDR3: CASSIVGGDRDTEAFF

length: 15
V: TRBV12-3/TRBV12-4
D: TRBD1
size: -
J: TRBJ2-2
DNA: TGTGCCAGCAGTTTGGACAGGACCAACACCGGGGAGCTGTTTTTT
CDR3: CASSLDRTNTGELFF

length: 17
V: TRBV7-6
D: TRBD2
size: many
J: TRBJ2-7
DNA: TGTGCCAGCAGCTTAGGGGTGGGACTAGCGGAAAATTACGAGCAGTACTTC
CDR3: CASSLGVGLAENYEQYF

length: 15
V: TRBV20-1
D: -
size: -
J: TRBJ1-5
DNA: TGCAGTGCTAGAGATATGAGGGACAGCAATCAGCCCCAGCATTTT
CDR3: CSARDMRDSNQPQHF

length: 16
V: TRBV7-8
D: -
size: few
J: TRBJ2-1
DNA: TGTGCCAGCAGCTTAAGGGGGCGGGAGAGTAACAATGAGCAGTTCTTC
CDR3: CASSLRGRESNNEQFF

length: 14
V: TRBV4-3
D: -
size: -
J: TRBJ2-1
DNA: TGCGCCAGCAGCCAAGAGCTAGCGAGGAATGAGCAGTTCTTC
CDR3: CASSQELARNEQFF

length: 14
V: TRBV7-2
D: -
size: few
J: TRBJ2-5
DNA: TGTGCCAGCAGGGAGGGGGGGGGAGGTGAGACCCAGTACTTC
CDR3: CASREGGGGETQYF

length: 13
V: TRBV7-8
D: -
size: few
J: TRBJ1-2
DNA: TGTGCCAGCAGCCCTGCGACAAGCTATGGCTACACCTTC
CDR3: CASSPATSYGYTF

length: 16
V: TRBV15
D: -
size: -
J: TRBJ1-2
DNA: TGTGCCACCAGCAGAGAGGGCAGGGCCGTAATTGACGGCTACACCTTC
CDR3: CATSREGRAVIDGYTF

length: 13
V: TRBV7-2
D: -
size: -
J: TRBJ2-1
DNA: TGTGCCAGCAGTAATAACAGGGGGAGGGGGCAGTTCTTC
CDR3: CASSNNRGRGQFF

length: 14
V: TRBV5-1
D: -
size: few
J: TRBJ2-7
DNA: TGCGCCAGCAGCCCTCAGGGGGGTCCCTACGAGCAGTACTTC
CDR3: CASSPQGGPYEQYF

length: 15
V: TRBV6-2/TRBV6-3
D: TRBD1
size: -
J: TRBJ1-5
DNA: TGTGCCAGCAGTTACTTGGACAGGCCTTATCAGCCCCAGCATTTT
CDR3: CASSYLDRPYQPQHF

length: 14
V: TRBV6-1
D: TRBD1
size: -
J: TRBJ2-3
DNA: TGTGCCAGCAGAGTGGGACAGAACACAGATACGCAGTATTTT
CDR3: CASRVGQNTDTQYF

length: 16
V: TRBV6-1
D: TRBD2
size: few
J: TRBJ2-3
DNA: TGTGCCAGCAGTTCGATTAGCGGGAGATTGTCTTATACGCAGTATTTT
CDR3: CASSSISGRLSYTQYF

length: 14
V: TRBV2
D: -
size: -
J: TRBJ1-1
DNA: TGTGCCAGCAGGCCCCGGGGACCGGGGACTGAAGCTTTCTTT
CDR3: CASRPRGPGTEAFF

length: 14
V: TRBV20-1
D: -
size: -
J: TRBJ1-4
DNA: TGCAGTGCTAGAGAGGGGGTGACTAATGAAAAACTGTTTTTT
CDR3: CSAREGVTNEKLFF

length: 12
V: TRBV11-2
D: -
size: few
J: TRBJ2-2
DNA: TGTGCCAGCACCCCCTGGGCCGGGGAGCTGTTTTTT
CDR3: CASTPWAGELFF

length: 14
V: TRBV4-1
D: -
size: -
J: TRBJ2-2
DNA: TGCGCCAGCAGCCGCCCCAGGGAAACCGGGGAGCTGTTTTTT
CDR3: CASSRPRETGELFF

length: 15
V: TRBV4-1
D: TRBD1
size: -
J: TRBJ2-5
DNA: TGCGCCAGCAGCCTACTAGGACAGGGCCAAGAGACCCAGTACTTC
CDR3: CASSLLGQGQETQYF

length: 14
V: TRBV3-1
D: -
size: -
J: TRBJ1-6
DNA: TGTGCCAGCAGCCAATCGGGGGCTGACTCACCCCTCCACTTT
CDR3: CASSQSGADSPLHF

length: 14
V: TRBV7-2
D: -
size: many
J: TRBJ1-2
DNA: TGTGCCAGCAACAAAGAGTGGGGGCCCTATGGCTACACCTTC
CDR3: CASNKEWGPYGYTF

length: 19
V: TRBV7-6
D: -
size: -
J: TRBJ1-5
DNA: TGTGCCAGCAGCTTCTCCCCTGACAGCGGGGGGGGCGGCAATCAGCCCCAGCATTTT
CDR3: CASSFSPDSGGGGNQPQHF

length: 11
V: TRBV12-3/TRBV12-4
D: -
size: -
J: TRBJ2-1
DNA: TGTGCCAGCAGCCGAACCGGGACAAAGTTCTTC
CDR3: CASSRTGTKFF

length: 13
V: TRBV7-2
D: -
size: many
J: TRBJ1-1
DNA: TGTGCCAGCAGCTACCTCGACGGAAGTCTGGCTTTCTTT
CDR3: CASSYLDGSLAFF

length: 16
V: TRBV7-9
D: TRBD1
size: -
J: TRBJ2-5
DNA: TGTGCCAGCAGCGCCGAGGACAGGGTGATAGCAGAGACCCAGTACTTC
CDR3: CASSAEDRVIAETQYF

length: 14
V: TRBV7-9
D: -
size: -
J: TRBJ1-1
DNA: TGTGCCAGCAGCTTCGAAGGGGGGCACACTGAAGCTTTCTTT
CDR3: CASSFEGGHTEAFF

length: 13
V: TRBV7-6
D: -
size: -
J: TRBJ2-5
DNA: TGTGCCAGCAGCTTGATCTGGGGAGAGACCCAGTACTTC
CDR3: CASSLIWGETQYF

length: 14
V: TRBV7-8
D: -
size: -
J: TRBJ2-7
DNA: TGTGCCAGCAGCTCGACAGTGGAATACTACGAGCAGTACTTC
CDR3: CASSSTVEYYEQYF

length: 14
V: TRBV7-8
D: TRBD1
size: few
J: TRBJ2-7
DNA: TGTGCCAGCAGCTTAGCCGGGACAGTCTACGAGCAGTACTTC
CDR3: CASSLAGTVYEQYF